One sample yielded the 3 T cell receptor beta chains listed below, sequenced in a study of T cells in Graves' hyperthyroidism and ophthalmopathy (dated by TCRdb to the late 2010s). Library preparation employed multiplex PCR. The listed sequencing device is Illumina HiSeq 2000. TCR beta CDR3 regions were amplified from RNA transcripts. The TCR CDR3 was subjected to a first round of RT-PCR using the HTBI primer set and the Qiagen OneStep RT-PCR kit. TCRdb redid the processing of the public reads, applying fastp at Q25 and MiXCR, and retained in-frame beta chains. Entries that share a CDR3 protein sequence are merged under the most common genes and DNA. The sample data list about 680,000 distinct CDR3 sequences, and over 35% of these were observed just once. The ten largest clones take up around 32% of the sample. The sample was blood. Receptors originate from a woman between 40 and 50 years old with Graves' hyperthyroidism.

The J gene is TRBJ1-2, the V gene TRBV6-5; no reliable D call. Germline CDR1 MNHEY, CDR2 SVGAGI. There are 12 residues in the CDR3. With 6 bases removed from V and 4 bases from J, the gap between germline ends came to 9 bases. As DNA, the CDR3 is TGTGCCAGCAGAAGGTTTGGCTATGGCTACACCTTC. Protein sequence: CASRRFGYGYTF.

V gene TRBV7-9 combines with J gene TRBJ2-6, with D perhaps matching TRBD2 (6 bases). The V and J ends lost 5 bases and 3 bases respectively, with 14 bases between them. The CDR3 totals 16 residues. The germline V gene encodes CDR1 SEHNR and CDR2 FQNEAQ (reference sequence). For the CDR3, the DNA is TGTGCCAGCAGCGGGGGGTCGGCATTTGGGGCCAACGTCCTGACTTTC. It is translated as CASSGGSAFGANVLTF.

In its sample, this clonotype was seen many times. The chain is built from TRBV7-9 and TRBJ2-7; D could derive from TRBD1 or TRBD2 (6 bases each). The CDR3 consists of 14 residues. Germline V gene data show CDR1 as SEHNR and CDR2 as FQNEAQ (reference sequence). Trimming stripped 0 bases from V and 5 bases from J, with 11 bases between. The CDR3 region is CASSLAGGEHEQYF. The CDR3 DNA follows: TGTGCCAGCAGCTTAGCGGGGGGCGAGCACGAGCAGTACTTC.